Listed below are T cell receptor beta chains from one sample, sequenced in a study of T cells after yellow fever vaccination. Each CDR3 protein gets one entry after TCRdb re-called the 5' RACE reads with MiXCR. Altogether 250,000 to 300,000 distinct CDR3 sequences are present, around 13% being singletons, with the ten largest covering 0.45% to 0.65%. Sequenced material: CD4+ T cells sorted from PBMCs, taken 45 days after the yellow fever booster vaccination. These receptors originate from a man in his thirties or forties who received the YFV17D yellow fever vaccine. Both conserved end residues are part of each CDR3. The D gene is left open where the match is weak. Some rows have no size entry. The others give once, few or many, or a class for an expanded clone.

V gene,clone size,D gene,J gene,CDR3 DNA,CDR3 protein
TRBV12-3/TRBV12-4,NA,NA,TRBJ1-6,TGTGCCAGCAGTTTAGATTTTGCTGACACCCAACCCCTCCACTTT,CASSLDFADTQPLHF
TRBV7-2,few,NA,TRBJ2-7,TGTGCCAGCAGCTCCTTCCTCCAGACAGGGAGGAGGGGCGAGCAGTACTTC,CASSSFLQTGRRGEQYF
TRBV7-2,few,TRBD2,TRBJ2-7,TGTGCCAGCAGCTTAGGACTAGCGGGGCTCTACGAGCAGTACTTC,CASSLGLAGLYEQYF
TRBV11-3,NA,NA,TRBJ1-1,TGTGCCAGCAGCTACCGGGACACCACTGAAGCTTTCTTT,CASSYRDTTEAFF
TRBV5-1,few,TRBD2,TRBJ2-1,TGCGCCAGCAGCTTGGGCCTAGCGGTCTACAATGAGCAGTTCTTC,CASSLGLAVYNEQFF
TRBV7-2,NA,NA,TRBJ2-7,TGTGCCAGCAGCACGGGGGCGTATACTTACGAGCAGTACTTC,CASSTGAYTYEQYF
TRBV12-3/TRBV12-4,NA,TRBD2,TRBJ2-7,TGTGCCAGCAGTTTAGGGGGAAAGCGGGAGGGTTACGAGCAGTACTTC,CASSLGGKREGYEQYF
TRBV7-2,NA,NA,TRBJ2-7,TGTGCCAGCAGCTTAGATTCTCACCGGGACGAGCAGTACTTC,CASSLDSHRDEQYF
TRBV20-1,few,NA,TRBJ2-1,TGCAGTGCTAGAGAATCGGGGCGGTACAATGAGCAGTTCTTC,CSARESGRYNEQFF
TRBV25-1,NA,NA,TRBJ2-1,TGTGCCAGCAGTGCCGAAAGAAATAGGGCGGGAAAGGGATACAATGAGCAGTTCTTC,CASSAERNRAGKGYNEQFF
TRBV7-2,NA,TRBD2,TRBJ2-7,TGTGCCAGCAGCTTACTAGCGGGAGGAACCGAGCAGTACTTC,CASSLLAGGTEQYF
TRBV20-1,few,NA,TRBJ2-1,TGCAGTGTCCCGTCCCGGACCGGGAAGTACAATGAGCAGTTCTTC,CSVPSRTGKYNEQFF
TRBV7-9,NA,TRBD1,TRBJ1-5,TGTGCCAGCAGCCGGGGACAGATCGATCAGCCCCAGCATTTT,CASSRGQIDQPQHF
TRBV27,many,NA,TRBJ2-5,TGTGCCAGCATTGGTTCGGCGCGACAGCTAAAGTTATCAGAGACCCAGTACTTC,CASIGSARQLKLSETQYF
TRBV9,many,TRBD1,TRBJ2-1,TGTGCCAGCAGCCTAGGACAGGGATCCCACAATGAGCAGTTCTTC,CASSLGQGSHNEQFF
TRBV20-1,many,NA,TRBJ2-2,TGCAGTAGCACTATGCGGGGTAGCACCGGGGAGCTGTTTTTT,CSSTMRGSTGELFF
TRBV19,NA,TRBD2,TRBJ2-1,TGTGCCAGTAATGAAGCGGGAGTCAATGAGCAGTTCTTC,CASNEAGVNEQFF
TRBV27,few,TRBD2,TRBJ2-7,TGTGCCAGCAGTCGTAGACTAGCGGGATACCAACACTCCTACGAGCAGTACTTC,CASSRRLAGYQHSYEQYF
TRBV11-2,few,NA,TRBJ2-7,TGTGCCAGCAGCTCAAGCGGACAGTACGAGCAGTACTTC,CASSSSGQYEQYF
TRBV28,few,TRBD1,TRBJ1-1,TGTGCCAGCAGAGTCGACAGGGTTCCTCCTGAAGCTTTCTTT,CASRVDRVPPEAFF
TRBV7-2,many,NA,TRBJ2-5,TGTGCCAGCAGCTCCGGACTCGAAGAGACCCAGTACTTC,CASSSGLEETQYF
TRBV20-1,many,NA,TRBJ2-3,TGCAGTGCTATAGACGGGTCGGGCACAGATACGCAGTATTTT,CSAIDGSGTDTQYF
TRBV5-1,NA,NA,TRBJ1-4,TGCGCCAGCAGCTTGCAGGGAACTAATGAAAAACTGTTTTTT,CASSLQGTNEKLFF
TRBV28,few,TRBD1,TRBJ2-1,TGTGCCAGCAGTGATCCGCGGGACAGGGGGCGAGGTGAGCAGTTCTTC,CASSDPRDRGRGEQFF
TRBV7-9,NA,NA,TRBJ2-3,TGTGCCAGCAGCCTATTCACGTCGGATACGCAGTATTTT,CASSLFTSDTQYF
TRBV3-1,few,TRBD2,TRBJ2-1,TGTGCCAGCAGCCAAGAGGCGGGAGGGAAGTTCTTC,CASSQEAGGKFF
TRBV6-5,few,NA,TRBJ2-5,TGTGCCAGCAGTTCCGGAAAGAACCAGTACTTC,CASSSGKNQYF
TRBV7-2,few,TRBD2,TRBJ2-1,TGTGCCAGCAGCTTATTATGGGGGGGACCGACCAATGAGCAGTTCTTC,CASSLLWGGPTNEQFF
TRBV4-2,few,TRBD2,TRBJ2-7,TGTGCCAGCAGCCAAGGGGCTAGCGGGAGGTACGAGCAGTACTTC,CASSQGASGRYEQYF
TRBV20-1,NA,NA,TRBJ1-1,TGCAGTGCTAGGAAACCTACACTGAACACTGAAGCTTTCTTT,CSARKPTLNTEAFF
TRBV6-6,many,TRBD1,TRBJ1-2,TGTGCCAGCAGTCACGGGACAGGATCCTATGGCTACACCTTC,CASSHGTGSYGYTF
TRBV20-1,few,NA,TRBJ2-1,TGCAGTGCTAGTGTCGGGGCGGGTGTCGCCTACAATGAGCAGTTCTTC,CSASVGAGVAYNEQFF
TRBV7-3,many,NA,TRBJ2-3,TGTGCCAGCAGCTTAAGTGGGACTAGCACAGATACGCAGTATTTT,CASSLSGTSTDTQYF
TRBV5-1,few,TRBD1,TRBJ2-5,TGCGCCAGCAGCTTCGGGACAGGAGAGGGCCAGTACTTC,CASSFGTGEGQYF
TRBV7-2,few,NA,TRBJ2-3,TGTGCCAGCAGCTCCCGGACGGCCAACACAGATACGCAGTATTTT,CASSSRTANTDTQYF
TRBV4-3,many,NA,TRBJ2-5,TGCGCCAGCAGCCAAGATCAGGGGGAGACCCAGTACTTC,CASSQDQGETQYF
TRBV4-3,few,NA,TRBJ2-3,TGCGCCAGCAGCCAAGATCTACTAGCAACAGATACGCAGTATTTT,CASSQDLLATDTQYF
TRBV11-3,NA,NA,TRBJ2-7,TGTGCCAGCAGCTTATACGGGGACGAGCAGTACTTC,CASSLYGDEQYF
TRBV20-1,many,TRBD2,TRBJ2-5,TGCAGTGCCTTTATGGGAGGGATGGGGGAGACCCAGTACTTC,CSAFMGGMGETQYF
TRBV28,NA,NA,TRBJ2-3,TGTGCCAGCAGTTTAACTGGGCCCCCTTTGGATACGCAGTATTTT,CASSLTGPPLDTQYF
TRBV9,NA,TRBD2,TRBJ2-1,TGTGCCAGCAGCGTAGGCTTCAGCGGGAACTACAATGAGCAGTTCTTC,CASSVGFSGNYNEQFF
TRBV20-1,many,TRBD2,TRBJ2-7,TGCAGTGCCGCGGGACTAGCGGAGGAGCAGTACTTC,CSAAGLAEEQYF
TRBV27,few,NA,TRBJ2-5,TGTGCCAGCAGCCCGGACAGCCGGGGGACCCAGTACTTC,CASSPDSRGTQYF
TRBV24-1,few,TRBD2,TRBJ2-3,TGTGCCACCAGTGGGCGACTAGCGGGAGACGTGAATACGCAGTATTTT,CATSGRLAGDVNTQYF
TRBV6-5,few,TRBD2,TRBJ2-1,TGTGCCAGCAGTTACTGGGCGGGGACTAGCGGGAGAATTAGTCAGTTCTTC,CASSYWAGTSGRISQFF
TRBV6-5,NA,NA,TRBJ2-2,TGTGCCAGCACGCGGGCAGGGAATTTCGGGGAGCTGTTTTTT,CASTRAGNFGELFF
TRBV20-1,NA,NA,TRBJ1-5,TGCAGTGCGATTGGTGGAAATAGCAATCAGCCCCAGCATTTT,CSAIGGNSNQPQHF
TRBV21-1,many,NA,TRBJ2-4,TGTGCCAGCAGCTCCACCGTACAGGGTTCTACCAAAAACATTCAGTACTTC,CASSSTVQGSTKNIQYF
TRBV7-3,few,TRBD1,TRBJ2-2,TGTGCCAGCAGCCCCGGACAGGGGTGGACCGGGGAGCTGTTTTTT,CASSPGQGWTGELFF
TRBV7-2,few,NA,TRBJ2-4,TGTGCCAGCAGAGAAGTTATAGAGTGGAACATTCAGTACTTC,CASREVIEWNIQYF
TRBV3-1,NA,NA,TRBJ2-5,TGTGCCAGCCGCCTAGCCTACGGAGAGACCCAGTACTTC,CASRLAYGETQYF
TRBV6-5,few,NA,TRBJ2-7,TGTGCCAGCTCATTAAAGGGTCCTTACGAGCAGTACTTC,CASSLKGPYEQYF
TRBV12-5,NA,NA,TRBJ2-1,TGTGCTAGTGGTTCCGACAGGAGCGGCAATGAGCAGTTCTTC,CASGSDRSGNEQFF